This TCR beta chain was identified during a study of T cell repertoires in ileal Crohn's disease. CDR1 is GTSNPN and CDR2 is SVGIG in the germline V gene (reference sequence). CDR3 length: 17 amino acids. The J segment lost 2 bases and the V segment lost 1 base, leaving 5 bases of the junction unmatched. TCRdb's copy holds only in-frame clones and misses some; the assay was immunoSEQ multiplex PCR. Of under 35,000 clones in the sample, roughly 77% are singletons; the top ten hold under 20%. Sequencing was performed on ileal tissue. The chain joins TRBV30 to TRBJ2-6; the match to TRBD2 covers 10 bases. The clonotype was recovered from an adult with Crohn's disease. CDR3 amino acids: CAWSGKRGGPGANVLTF. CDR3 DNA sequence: TGTGCCTGGAGTGGGAAGCGGGGGGGGCCTGGGGCCAACGTCCTGACTTTC.